This T cell receptor (beta chain) was observed in a study of blood T cell repertoires in COVID-19. The protocol was immunoSEQ multiplex PCR, while the TCRdb copy is restricted to in-frame clones and leaves out a portion. The data contain over 250,000 clones, around 90% of them singletons. V dropped 7 bases and J dropped 5; count of bases not matched to a gene: 6. The CDR3 has 15 amino acids. CDR1 is MNHEY and CDR2 is SVGAGI in the germline V gene. The chain joins TRBV6-5 to TRBJ2-1, with 12 bases fitting TRBD2. Sequencing was performed on peripheral blood. This TCR was recovered from a person aged 18-35 years with COVID-19, enrolled during active disease. The DNA for the CDR3 is TGTGCCAGCAACCCGGGACTAGCGGGTAACAATGAGCAGTTCTTC. Protein product: CASNPGLAGNNEQFF.